This T cell receptor gamma chain was identified during a study of Vδ1+ human thymocytes. The template was reverse-transcribed extracted RNA. Pooled V-gene forward primers with one constant-region reverse primer generated the CDR3 amplicons by multiplex PCR. TCRdb made new clone calls on the multiplex PCR reads using CATT. The sample has more than 8,000 gamma-chain clones, roughly 56% seen once. Study-level findings and limits: Thymic TRG and TRD repertoires appeared highly polyclonal. Many TRG clonotypes were shared between donors; TRD repertoires were essentially private.

Points on this clone: Its antigen is unknown.

The length of the CDR3 is 16 residues. J gave up 3 bases and V 0 bases, and 7 bases lay outside the gene matches. Germline V gene data show CDR1 as GITISATS and CDR2 as ISYDGTV (reference sequence). The receptor was isolated from a girl less than two years old who had congenital heart surgery. Sequencing input: Vdelta1+ gamma-delta thymocytes from the thymus. Subset indicated: FACS-sorted CD3+ TCRalphabeta- TCRVdelta1+ TCRVdelta2- thymocytes. The chain is built from TRGV9 and TRGJP2. TCRdb is silent on the J gene; assignment here came from matching the DNA to germline. In DNA form, the CDR3 reads TGTGCCTTGTGGGAGGTGCAGGGTCGTAGTGATTGGATCAAGACGTTT. Translation: CALWEVQGRSDWIKTF.